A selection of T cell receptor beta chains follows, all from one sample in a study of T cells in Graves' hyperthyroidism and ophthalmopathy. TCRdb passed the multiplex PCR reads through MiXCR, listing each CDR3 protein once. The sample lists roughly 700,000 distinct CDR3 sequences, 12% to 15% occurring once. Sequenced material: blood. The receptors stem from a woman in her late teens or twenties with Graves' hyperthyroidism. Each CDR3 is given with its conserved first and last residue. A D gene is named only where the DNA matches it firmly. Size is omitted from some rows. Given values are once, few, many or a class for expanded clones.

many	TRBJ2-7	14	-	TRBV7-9	CASSFQGPTYEQYF	TGTGCCAGCAGCTTCCAGGGCCCTACCTACGAGCAGTACTTC
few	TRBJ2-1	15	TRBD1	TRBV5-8	CASSGGQGEYNEQFF	TGTGCCAGCAGCGGGGGACAGGGGGAATACAATGAGCAGTTCTTC
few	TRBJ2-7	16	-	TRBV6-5	CASSYSIGGASYEQYF	TGTGCCAGCAGTTACTCGATAGGGGGGGCCTCCTACGAGCAGTACTTC
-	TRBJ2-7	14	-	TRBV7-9	CASSLVTSSYEQYF	TGTGCCAGCAGCTTGGTGACCAGCTCCTACGAGCAGTACTTC
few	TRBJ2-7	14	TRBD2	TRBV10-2	CASSGGATSYEQYF	TGCGCCAGTTCGGGGGGGGCCACCTCCTACGAGCAGTACTTC
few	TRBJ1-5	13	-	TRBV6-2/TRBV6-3	CASSYTRGSAQHF	TGTGCCAGCAGTTACACCCGGGGTTCAGCCCAGCATTTT
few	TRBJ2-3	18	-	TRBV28	CASSFQGREPRNTDTQYF	TGTGCCAGCAGTTTCCAAGGCCGAGAGCCGCGAAACACAGATACGCAGTATTTT
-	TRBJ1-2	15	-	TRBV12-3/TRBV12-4	CASSLGTRNLYGYTF	TGTGCCAGCAGTTTAGGGACAAGGAACCTCTATGGCTACACCTTC
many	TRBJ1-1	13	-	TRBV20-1	CSAAQGLNTEAFF	TGCAGTGCTGCACAAGGGTTGAACACTGAAGCTTTCTTT
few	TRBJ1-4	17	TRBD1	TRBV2	CASSEADRGGQFEKLFF	TGTGCCAGCAGTGAAGCGGACAGGGGGGGGCAATTTGAAAAACTGTTTTTT
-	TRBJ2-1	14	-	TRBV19	CASNRGITYNEQLF	TGTGCCAGCAATAGAGGGATTACCTACAATGAGCAGCTCTTC
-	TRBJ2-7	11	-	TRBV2	CASSGTNEQYF	TGTGCCAGCAGCGGGACGAACGAGCAGTACTTC
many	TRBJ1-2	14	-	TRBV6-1	CASRLGRSGYGYTF	TGTGCCAGCAGGTTAGGACGGTCGGGCTATGGCTACACCTTC
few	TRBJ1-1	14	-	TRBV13	CASSPGGLDAEAFF	TGTGCCAGCAGTCCCGGAGGGTTGGACGCCGAAGCTTTCTTT
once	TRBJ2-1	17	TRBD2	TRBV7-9	CASSFRLAGGAYNEQFF	TGTGCCAGCAGCTTCCGACTAGCGGGAGGGGCCTACAATGAGCAGTTCTTC
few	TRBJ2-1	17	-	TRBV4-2	CASSQRPAGSSYNEQFF	TGTGCCAGCAGCCAACGCCCAGCGGGTAGCTCCTACAATGAGCAGTTCTTC
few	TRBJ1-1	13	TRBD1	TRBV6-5	CASSYWTGAEAFF	TGTGCCAGCAGTTACTGGACAGGTGCTGAAGCTTTCTTT
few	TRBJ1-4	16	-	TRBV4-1	CASSRRKAGENEKLFF	TGCGCCAGCAGCCGACGAAAGGCAGGGGAGAATGAAAAACTGTTTTTT
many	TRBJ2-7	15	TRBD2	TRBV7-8	CASSVLGLAQGEQYF	TGTGCCAGCAGCGTGCTCGGACTAGCTCAGGGCGAGCAGTACTTC
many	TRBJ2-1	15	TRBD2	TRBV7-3	CASSSGTSPDNEQFF	TGTGCCAGCAGCTCCGGGACTAGCCCCGACAATGAGCAGTTCTTC
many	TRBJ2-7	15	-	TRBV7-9	CASSLEPTYSYEQYF	TGTGCCAGCAGCTTAGAACCGACTTACTCCTACGAGCAGTACTTC
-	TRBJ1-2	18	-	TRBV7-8	CASSTTGGRVPTNYGYTF	TGTGCCAGCAGCACAACCGGGGGCAGGGTTCCAACTAACTATGGCTACACCTTC
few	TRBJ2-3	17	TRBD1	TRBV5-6	CASSRRAGTELTDTQYF	TGTGCCAGCAGCCGCCGGGCCGGGACAGAACTCACAGATACGCAGTATTTT
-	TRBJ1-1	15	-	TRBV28	CASSPQGPMNTEAFF	TGTGCCAGCAGTCCACAGGGCCCCATGAACACTGAAGCTTTCTTT
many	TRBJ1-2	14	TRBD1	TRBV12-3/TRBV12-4	CASSLAGTDYGYTF	TGTGCCAGCAGTTTAGCGGGGACAGACTATGGCTACACCTTC
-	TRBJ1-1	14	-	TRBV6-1	CASSELFRGSEAFF	TGTGCCAGCAGTGAACTCTTCAGGGGTTCTGAAGCTTTCTTT
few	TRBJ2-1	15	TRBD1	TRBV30	CAWSPDRANYNEQFF	TGTGCCTGGAGCCCTGACAGGGCAAACTACAATGAGCAGTTCTTC
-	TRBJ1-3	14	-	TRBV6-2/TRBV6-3	CASSHGQLGNTIYF	TGTGCCAGCAGCCATGGACAGCTGGGGAACACCATATATTTT
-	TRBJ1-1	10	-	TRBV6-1	CASSDLQAFF	TGTGCCAGCAGTGACCTTCAAGCTTTCTTT
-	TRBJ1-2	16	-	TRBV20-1	CSARDGGATSNYGYTF	TGCAGTGCTAGAGATGGGGGGGCAACGAGTAACTATGGCTACACCTTC
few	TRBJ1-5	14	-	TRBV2	CASSAVGSNQPQHF	TGTGCCAGCAGTGCCGTGGGGAGCAATCAGCCCCAGCATTTT
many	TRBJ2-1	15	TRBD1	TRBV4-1	CASSQGTASYNEQFF	TGTGCCAGCAGCCAAGGGACAGCCTCCTACAATGAGCAGTTCTTC
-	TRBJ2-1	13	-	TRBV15	CATSSAKNMEQFF	TGTGCCACCAGCAGCGCGAAGAACATGGAGCAGTTCTTC
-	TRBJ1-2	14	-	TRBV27	CASRGTRVRNGYTF	TGTGCCAGCAGGGGGACAAGGGTGCGAAATGGCTACACCTTC
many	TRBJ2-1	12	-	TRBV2	CASSLSGSEQFF	TGTGCCAGCAGTCTATCAGGGAGTGAGCAGTTCTTC
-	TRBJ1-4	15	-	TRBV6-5	CASSYGQPSNEKLFF	TGTGCCAGCAGTTACGGCCAGCCGTCTAATGAAAAACTGTTTTTT
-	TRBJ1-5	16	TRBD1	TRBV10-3	CAISDSGQGAFQPQHF	TGTGCCATCAGTGATTCGGGACAGGGGGCGTTTCAGCCCCAGCATTTT
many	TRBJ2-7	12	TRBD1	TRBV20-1	CSGTGDSYEQYF	TGCAGTGGTACAGGGGACAGCTACGAGCAGTACTTC
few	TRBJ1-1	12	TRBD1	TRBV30	CAWSAGTGGAFF	TGTGCCTGGAGTGCAGGGACAGGGGGGGCTTTCTTT
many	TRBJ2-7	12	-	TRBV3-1	CASRGTSYEQYF	TGTGCCAGCAGGGGGACTTCCTACGAGCAGTACTTC
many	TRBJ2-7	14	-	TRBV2	CASSGPGENYEQYF	TGTGCCAGCAGTGGGCCGGGAGAGAACTACGAGCAGTACTTC
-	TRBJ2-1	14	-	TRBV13	CASSLKQIYNEQFF	TGTGCCAGCAGCTTAAAACAGATTTACAATGAGCAGTTCTTC
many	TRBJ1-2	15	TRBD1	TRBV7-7	CASSPLTGQLYGYTF	TGTGCTAGCAGCCCACTAACGGGACAGCTGTATGGCTACACCTTC
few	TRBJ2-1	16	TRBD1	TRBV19	CASSIAYVGQYNEQFF	TGTGCCAGTAGTATAGCCTACGTGGGACAGTACAATGAGCAGTTCTTC
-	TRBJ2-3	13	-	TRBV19	CASSLLEADTQYF	TGTGCCAGTAGTCTCCTAGAAGCAGATACGCAGTATTTT
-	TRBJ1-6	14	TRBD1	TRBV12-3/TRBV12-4	CASSRTGHDSPLHF	TGTGCCAGCAGCCGGACAGGGCACGATTCACCCCTCCACTTT
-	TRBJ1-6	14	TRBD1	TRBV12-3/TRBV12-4	CASSSQGAQSPLHF	TGTGCCAGCAGTTCACAGGGGGCCCAATCACCCCTCCACTTT
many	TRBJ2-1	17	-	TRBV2	CATKTGIGRRARNEQFF	TGTGCCACCAAAACCGGTATTGGGCGCCGAGCCCGCAATGAGCAGTTCTTC
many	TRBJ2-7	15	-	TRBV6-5	CASSYSVFHTYEQYF	TGTGCCAGCAGTTACTCGGTTTTTCATACCTACGAGCAGTACTTC
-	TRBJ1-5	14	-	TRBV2	CASSENTGNQPQHF	TGTGCCAGCAGCGAGAACACGGGCAATCAGCCCCAGCATTTT
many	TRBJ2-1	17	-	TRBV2	CASSEVASTSPYNEQFF	TGTGCCAGCAGTGAAGTGGCTAGTACTTCCCCTTACAATGAGCAGTTCTTC
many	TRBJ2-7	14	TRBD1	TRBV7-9	CASSPQTGSYEQYF	TGTGCCAGCAGCCCCCAGACAGGGTCTTACGAGCAGTACTTC